These 24 T cell receptor beta chains share one sample of origin, sequenced in a study of T cell responses to AZD1222 COVID-19 vaccine. Clones were sequenced by immunoSEQ multiplex PCR, and TCRdb holds only the in-frame ones, with some missing. The sample includes about 140,000 clones, almost 95% of them seen just once. The source was peripheral blood, collected 28 days after the second AZD1222 dose. The receptors here all came from an adult who received the AZD1222 COVID-19 vaccine.

The chain links TRBV24-1 to TRBJ1-2; 7 bases match TRBD1. There are 15 residues in the CDR3. The germline CDR1 and CDR2 sequences are KGHDR and SFDVKD. V was clipped by 4 bases and J by 8 bases; unmatched bases: 12. Here the CDR3 DNA reads TGTGCCACCAGTGACTCTTCGACAGGGACGAGCGGCTACACCTTC. Protein sequence: CATSDSSTGTSGYTF.

The chain has TRBV4-1 and TRBJ2-2, with TRBD2 matching over 7 bases. The CDR3 consists of 15 residues. Unmatched junction bases numbered 2, after V lost 0 bases and J lost 4 bases. Germline CDR1 is MGHRA and CDR2 is YSYEKL. The CDR3 is CASSQEGGTTGELFF. Written as DNA, the CDR3 is TGCGCCAGCAGCCAAGAGGGAGGGACCACCGGGGAGCTGTTTTTT.

The V and J genes are TRBV4-1 and TRBJ1-4; TRBD1 aligns across 7 bases. The CDR3 runs 12 residues. The V gene's germline CDR1 is MGHRA and CDR2 YSYEKL. After removal of 10 bases from V and 8 bases from J, the junction contained 7 bases not matched to a gene. The CDR3 DNA reads as TGCGCCACTATCACAGGGGAGGAAAAACTGTTTTTT. Translating gives CATITGEEKLFF.

The J gene is TRBJ2-3, the V gene TRBV11-2; 8 bases line up with TRBD2. The V gene end was trimmed by 1 base and the J gene end by 4 bases; junction bases not matched to a gene: 7. CDR1 SGHAT and CDR2 FQNNGV come from the germline V gene. The CDR3 spans 16 residues. The DNA of the CDR3 is TGTGCCAGCAGCTTAGGAATTAGCGGGAACTCAGATACGCAGTATTTT. Translation gives CASSLGISGNSDTQYF.

The V gene is TRBV4-3, the J gene TRBJ1-1, with D unclear. Germline-derived CDR1 and CDR2 are LGHNA and YSLEER. This CDR3 comprises 15 residues. Trimming shortened V by 0 bases and J by 8 bases, and 16 bases separated the two germline ends. DNA for the CDR3: TGCGCCAGCAGCCAAGATCATCGAGCGCGTCAAGAAGCTTTCTTT. As protein: CASSQDHRARQEAFF.

This rearrangement joins TRBV29-1 to TRBJ2-4, with D perhaps given as TRBD1 or TRBD2 (5 bases each). This CDR3 is 14 amino acids long. In germline, CDR1 is SQVTM, CDR2 ANQGSEA. The germline V and J ends were trimmed by 7 bases and 4 bases, with 17 bases remaining between them. CDR3 sequence (DNA): TGCAGCGGTGGGGGAGACGGCACTAAAAACATTCAGTACTTC. Translation: CSGGGDGTKNIQYF.

This clone was found once. V is TRBV5-1 and J is TRBJ2-2; D is unclear. The CDR3 runs to 15 residues. V lost 0 bases to trimming and J lost 1 base, with 7 bases between them. The germline V gene has CDR1 SGHRS and CDR2 YFSETQ. CDR3 sequence: CASSLDGGNTGELFF. Here the CDR3 DNA reads TGCGCCAGCAGCTTGGACGGCGGGAACACCGGGGAGCTGTTTTTT.

This clone has just one count. This chain uses TRBV2 with TRBJ1-5; D is unclear. V was shortened by 0 bases and J by 7 bases, with 13 bases between the two germline ends. CDR3 size: 15 residues. CDR1 and CDR2 from the germline V gene are SNHLY and FYNNEI. The CDR3 loop is CASSEAWAGGQPQHF. The CDR3 DNA sequence: TGTGCCAGCAGTGAAGCGTGGGCAGGAGGCCAGCCCCAGCATTTT.

A remark on this clone: At one boundary the junction diverges from the germline segment, which might be a read error. The V and J genes are TRBV19 and TRBJ1-5; possibly TRBD1 for D (5 bases). This CDR3 comprises 16 residues. The germline CDR1 and CDR2 sequences are LNHDA and SQIVND (reference sequence). The CDR3 spells CASSIDWGSSYQPQHF. The DNA of the CDR3 is TGTGCCAGTAGTATAGATTGGGGGAGTAGCTATCAGCCCCAGCATTTT.

The V gene is TRBV5-1, the J gene TRBJ2-3, with TRBD1 identical over 10 bases. J lost 4 bases, V lost 3 bases, and 8 bases had no gene match. The CDR3 loop spans 16 amino acids. Germline CDR1 SGHRS, CDR2 YFSETQ. Here the CDR3 reads CASSSLPGQGPDTQYF. The CDR3 coding sequence is TGCGCCAGCAGCTCCTTACCGGGACAGGGGCCAGATACGCAGTATTTT.

This sequence joins TRBV30 and TRBJ1-5; D is undetermined. Trimming shortened V by 0 bases and J by 3 bases, and 9 bases separated the two germline ends. The CDR3 totals 14 residues. Germline V gene sequence: CDR1 GTSNPN, CDR2 SVGIG (reference sequence). Here the CDR3 reads CAWSVKGFNQPQHF. CDR3 nucleotides: TGTGCCTGGAGTGTAAAGGGATTCAATCAGCCCCAGCATTTT.

CDR3 in amino acids: CASSTGLAHNEQFF. The CDR3 region has the DNA TGTGCCAGTAGTACGGGACTAGCACACAATGAGCAGTTCTTC. The chain carries TRBV19 and TRBJ2-1; 9 bases are a match to TRBD2. V lost 4 bases, J lost 5 bases, and 3 bases stayed unmatched. The germline gives CDR1 LNHDA, CDR2 SQIVND (reference sequence). The CDR3 has 14 residues.

This chain uses TRBV5-1 with TRBJ1-1; possibly TRBD1 for D (6 bases). Between the trimmed V and J ends, which lost 5 bases and 8 bases, there was a span of 13 bases. From germline, CDR1 is SGHRS and CDR2 YFSETQ. This CDR3 has 12 amino acids. The CDR3, as DNA: TGCGCCAGCAGTGTGGGGGCGAGAGAAGCTTTCTTT. Translation: CASSVGAREAFF.

This clone has a single count. J is TRBJ2-3 and V is TRBV6-6; possibly TRBD1 for D (6 bases). The CDR3 is made up of 13 amino acids. Germline loops: CDR1 MNHNY, CDR2 SVGAGI (reference sequence). V lost 6 bases and J lost 6, with 13 bases in between. The CDR3 nucleotides are TGTGCCAGCAGATCTCCTCAGGGGGATACGCAGTATTTT. Amino acids: CASRSPQGDTQYF.

This clone was seen once. The chain is built from TRBV6-6 and TRBJ2-5; the match to TRBD2 covers 7 bases. The V segment lost 6 bases and the J segment 3 bases; nucleotides outside the gene matches: 4. The germline V gene encodes CDR1 MNHNY and CDR2 SVGAGI (reference sequence). There are 13 residues in the CDR3. In nucleotides, the CDR3 is TGTGCCAGCAGCATCCTAGCGGAAGAGACCCAGTACTTC. As protein: CASSILAEETQYF.

The V call is TRBV10-3, the J call TRBJ2-1; 10 bases agree with TRBD2. This CDR3 region has 13 residues. CDR1 and CDR2 (germline): ENHRY, SYGVKD. The V gene end was trimmed by 10 bases and the J gene end by 4 bases; junction bases not matched to a gene: 4. The CDR3 sequence is CASTSGAYNEQFF. CDR3 DNA: TGTGCCAGCACTAGCGGGGCGTACAATGAGCAGTTCTTC.

The V and J genes are TRBV3-1 (or the pseudogene TRBV3-2) and TRBJ1-1, with 8 bases identical to TRBD1. The V gene's germline CDR1 is LGHDT and CDR2 YNNKEL (reference sequence). The ends lost 4 bases at V and 4 bases at J; junction bases unmatched: 5. This CDR3 contains 14 residues. The CDR3 DNA reads as TGTGCCAGCAGCCGACAGGGGATCGTCACTGAAGCTTTCTTT. Translating gives CASSRQGIVTEAFF.

J is TRBJ2-7 and V is TRBV6-5; D may be TRBD2 (5 bases). V was pared by 6 bases and J by 4 bases, with 13 bases between. This CDR3 comprises 13 residues. Germline CDR1 is MNHEY and CDR2 is SVGAGI. The CDR3 sequence: CASSPWRVYEQYF. The CDR3 DNA reads as TGTGCCAGCAGCCCGTGGCGGGTATACGAGCAGTACTTC.

This chain connects TRBV7-6 to TRBJ1-2; 7 positions agree with TRBD1. The CDR3 sequence is 17 residues long. Losses at the gene ends were 4 bases for V and 1 base for J; bases not matched to a gene: 12. Per germline, CDR1 SGHVS and CDR2 FNYEAQ. The CDR3 reads CASSSPTRDSDNYGYTF. The CDR3 coding sequence is TGTGCCAGCAGCTCCCCTACCCGGGACAGCGATAACTATGGCTACACCTTC.

V usage is TRBV5-4 and J usage is TRBJ2-3, with 8 bases aligning to TRBD2. The V gene's germline CDR1 is SGHNT and CDR2 YYREEE (reference sequence). Losses at the gene ends were 0 bases for V and 2 bases for J; bases not matched to a gene: 5. This CDR3 is built from 16 residues. The CDR3 region is CASSLEPGGDTDTQYF. The CDR3 nucleotides are TGTGCCAGCAGCTTGGAGCCGGGAGGGGACACAGATACGCAGTATTTT.

V usage is TRBV28 and J usage is TRBJ1-3; D is possibly TRBD1 (5 bases). Germline values: CDR1 MDHEN, CDR2 SYDVKM. The CDR3 runs 15 residues. V lost 3 bases, J lost 3 bases, and 12 bases lay in between. For the CDR3, the DNA is TGTGCCAGCAGTTTTGGGGGAAAACGTGGAAACACCATATATTTT. It encodes CASSFGGKRGNTIYF. Based on the CDR3 plus reference TRBV28 and TRBJ1-3, the full variable domain is DVKVTQSSRYLVKRTGEKVFLECVQDMDHENMFWYRQDPGLGLRLIYFSYDVKMKEKGDIPEGYSVSREKKERFSLILESASTNQTSMYLCASSFGGKRGNTIYFGEGSWLTVV.

V is TRBV4-2 and J is TRBJ1-2; the D is unclear. The CDR3 consists of 15 residues. Germline V CDR1 and CDR2: LGHNA, YNFKEQ. V was clipped by 1 base and J by 4 bases, with 13 bases between them. The CDR3 sequence: CASSQAYTDSYGYTF. The CDR3 coding sequence is TGTGCCAGCAGCCAAGCTTATACGGATTCCTATGGCTACACCTTC.

This CDR3 reads CASSPFKTAGNEKLFF. The CDR3 coding sequence is TGCGCCAGCAGCCCTTTCAAGACAGCTGGCAATGAAAAACTGTTTTTT. V and J are TRBV4-3 and TRBJ1-4; TRBD1 might be the D (5 bases). Trimming shortened V by 4 bases and J by 5 bases, and 17 bases separated the two germline ends. CDR3 length: 16 residues. Germline CDR1 reads LGHNA; CDR2 reads YSLEER.

This clone was found a few times. The J gene is TRBJ2-7, the V gene TRBV6-5; the D is unclear. This CDR3 region has 11 residues. Germline loops: CDR1 MNHEY, CDR2 SVGAGI. The V gene lost 3 bases and the J gene lost 4 bases, with 4 bases spanning the gap. Written as DNA, the CDR3 is TGTGCCAGCAGTTATAAATACGAGCAGTACTTC. Its translation: CASSYKYEQYF.